This T cell receptor beta chain was found in a study of T cells in women clearing cervical HPV infection (dated by TCRdb to the late 2010s). Broadly, across the study: The cases were roughly 23 women with histologically confirmed HPV16-related CIN3 or worse, and 2 of those women had invasive cancers. HLA typing was available for only a few women, so HLA type could not be excluded as a confounder. The exploratory proof-of-principle case-control study was nested within the Guanacaste HPV Natural History Study in Costa Rica and compared TCR repertoires across cervical HPV16 outcomes. Five blinded duplicates per group were added as quality controls, so that about 60 samples were obtained: approximately 50 participants and some 10 replicates. Cases had a median age of about 34 years compared with 37 to 40 for controls, and baseline characteristics showed no significant differences between the groups. Controls were some 26 women whose single incident HPV16 infection cleared within 12 months without precancer or cancer developing. Case blood was taken at the visit when the lesion was first identified, whereas control blood was taken when infection was no longer detected. For cases, the median interval between lesion detection and blood sampling was around 150 days, with an interquartile range of about 85 to 220 days. Cases were matched to controls by age within five years and by the year the sample was collected. The parent cohort enrolled 10,000 or so women aged 18 or older in Guanacaste, Costa Rica, during about 1992 to 1994 and followed them for seven to eight years.

TCR beta CDR3 regions were amplified by multiplex PCR from an average of approximately 1.3 ug genomic DNA per sample using the immunoSEQ assay. To correct primer bias, the assay used a complete synthetic TCR repertoire to set an amplification baseline. Amplicons were sequenced on the Illumina platform. Turning to the authors' computational methods: Sequences were error-corrected by clustering with frequency ratios and a modified nearest-neighbor algorithm, then analyzed in the immunoSEQ Analyzer with IMGT gene definitions. At each rarefaction depth, TCR richness and evenness were averaged across 20 rarefaction repeats, and samples with fewer sequences than that depth were excluded. Relative abundances of V, D and J genes were compared between groups using Wilcoxon rank sum tests, with FDR correction applied. An intraclass correlation of 90% to 97% for TCR richness and an average of 76.4% across 66 gene segments were obtained from the blinded duplicates. TCRdb took over this immuneACCESS table, retaining in-frame rearrangements with V and J assigned. Such tables are incomplete; in checked studies, under half of the missing clones stem from an unresolved V gene, and the remainder is unexplained. Clonal size and the V and J genes are those of that table, whereas D and trimming came from the DNA. The sample table records roughly 22,000 clones. About 3.3% of the sample lies in the top ten.

Paper-wide results and their limitations: Because the number of T cells per sample was unknown, the richness differences could reflect varying T-cell content rather than repertoire biology. The cross-sectional design could not show whether associations preceded infection or resulted from it; effector/memory subsets and HPV-specific T cells were not isolated. Lower TRBV6-7 relative abundance was observed in cases than in controls (around 0.1% versus 0.15%; Bonferroni P = 0.0008). Random forest classifiers combining richness and V gene abundances distinguished cases from controls with an estimated AUC of more than 0.8. Across sequencing depths, CIN3+ cases showed significantly higher TCR repertoire richness than controls, but evenness did not differ between the groups.

To note about this clone: Its antigen has not been determined. The read gets to within 3 residues of the CDR3 end, and the germline J gene fills in the rest.

Every participant had a single incident cervical HPV16 infection, and prevalent HPV16 infections were excluded. Cervical HPV DNA was detected with MY09/MY11 PCR, and genotyping was done by dot-blot hybridization. Less than 19 mL of heparinized blood was centrifuged, after which the buffy coat was aliquoted, frozen at -30 degrees C, and then stored at -80 degrees C. QIAGEN kits were used to extract genomic DNA from buffy coat specimens. There are 11 amino acids in the CDR3, from cysteine to phenylalanine inclusive. The CDR3 was read in part: 24 bases, with the frame set at base 1. V is cut by 2 bases and J by 8 bases, and the space between the germline ends is 6 bases. CDR1 and CDR2, per the germline V gene, are SQVTM and ANQGSEA.

The receptor comes from a woman between 18 and 70 years old with a cervical HPV16 infection that either progressed to CIN3+ or cleared (not recorded which). Sequenced sample: blood buffy coat. This receptor chain uses TRBV29-1 and TRBJ1-4, with no confident D gene call. The CDR3 amino acid sequence is: CSVEKGEKLFF. CDR3 bases read: TGCAGCGTTGAAAAGGGCGAAAAA.